This section outlines one T cell receptor (beta chain) sequence together with its context. The antigen it recognizes is unknown. Base qualities are not provided; no much larger clone lies one nucleotide away. The germline V gene yields SGHRS for CDR1 and YFSETQ for CDR2. The CDR3, from cysteine to phenylalanine, totals 14 residues. Kept here is only the CDR3 DNA, which spans 42 bases and is read in frame from base 1. The germline V end is reduced by 0 bases and the J end by 5 bases; junction bases left unmatched: 1. The CDR3 regions of human TCRbeta chains were subjected to immunosequencing. In the original analysis: TCRs in the repertoires were compared against a reference library of SARS-CoV-2-specific TCRs that had been generated with the MIRA antigen-specificity platform. Breadth was defined as the fraction of unique TCRs that were SARS-CoV-2-associated, and depth was defined as the fraction of total T cells that were SARS-CoV-2-associated. Using the MIRA data, each spike-specific TCR was mapped to the spike region that the TCR reacts to and placed in a CD4 or CD8 class. Log10-transformed breadth and depth values were compared by one-way ANOVA with Sidak's multiple comparisons tests. Here the immuneACCESS table is served through TCRdb, limited to in-frame sequences with V and J called. Missing clones are a known gap in these copies; in checked studies unresolved V genes cover under half, and the rest lacks a known reason. V, J and clone size are those of that table, while D and trimming were read from the DNA. The sample table records roughly 140,000 clones; roughly 88% of these occur just once. In total, the top ten clones hold approximately 2.1% of the sample.

The time point label, as the study defines it: baseline before first vaccination. Vaccinee samples were obtained from the UK trials COV001 and COV002, which included a single-blind randomized controlled phase 2/3 trial of AZD1222 (ChAdOx1 nCoV-19) in healthy adults. For TCRbeta chain sequencing, PBMC samples from trial participants were taken at day 0 and at day 28 after the second dose. The sample is drawn from a study of T cell responses to AZD1222 COVID-19 vaccine (dated by TCRdb to the early 2020s). Broadly, across the study: AZD1222 recipients whose second dose came at about 4 weeks and those whose second dose came at about 12 weeks were combined into one group, since spike-specific TCR depth and breadth did not differ between the two schedules. Trial participants were enrolled into age subgroups of 18-55, 56-69 and 70-plus years, which contained 148, 28 and 57 TCR-sequenced participants, respectively. A total of about 230 trial participants underwent TCR sequencing, of whom around 200 received two doses of AZD1222 and about 25 received two doses of the MenACWY control vaccine. Paper-wide results and their limitations: The 56-69-year group was small, and its depth increase did not reach significance, likely because of low power. Vaccine-associated CD4 TCRs spanned the whole spike protein, with dominant responses in regions 160-218 and 743-854. Spike-specific TCR breadth and depth rose significantly after two AZD1222 doses compared with day 0 and with MenACWY recipients. Only 5 to 7 AZD1222 recipients were SARS-CoV-2 seropositive at baseline, limiting conclusions about previously exposed vaccinees. Because no day 14 peak-response samples were available, repertoires were characterized only after the peak T cell response. Most participants were white British and females outnumbered males, and the authors suggested that clonal diversity may have been underestimated. Reportedly, close to half of the unique spike-specific TCRs recognized epitopes lying outside the regions that are mutated in the B.1.351 and B.1.1.7 variants.

Recombination connected TRBV5-1 to TRBJ2-4; 8 central nucleotides agree with TRBD2. This specimen was peripheral blood, taken on day 0 of AZD1222 vaccination. The sequence derives from an adult in good health. Read as DNA, the sequence is TGCGCCAGCAGCTTGGCACTAGCGGAAAACATTCAGTACTTC. Its protein product is CASSLALAENIQYF.